Here is one T cell receptor (beta chain) with its context. Per the study methods: By means of reference gene primer amplification, nucleated cell counts were estimated. TCRdb keeps only in-frame clones here, not all; method: immunoSEQ multiplex PCR. Clone size and the V and J calls come from that table; the DNA yielded D and trimming. The table has about 200,000 clones, 88% seen once; the top ten hold 1.6%. The data derive from a study of blood T cell repertoires in COVID-19. About the research overall: Material from acute and convalescent COVID-19 was sourced from the United States, Italy and Spain.

CDR3 length: 14 residues. Trimming cost V 4 bases and J 4 bases, with 13 bases left between them. CDR1 is LGHNT and CDR2 is FRNRAP in the germline V gene. The sequence derives from a man between 18 and 29 years old with active or convalescent COVID-19. The rearrangement links TRBV12-5 to TRBJ1-2; D is possibly TRBD1 (5 bases). Sequenced: peripheral blood. In DNA, the CDR3 is TGTGCTAGTGGTTCCGCCCAGGGTTTCTATGGCTACACCTTC. Protein sequence: CASGSAQGFYGYTF.